Listed below are T cell receptor beta chains from one sample, sequenced in a study of CD8+ T cells in alopecia areata. Profiling relied on immunoSEQ multiplex PCR, and the TCRdb table lists in-frame clones only, not all of them. The sample includes roughly 250,000 clones, 60% of them seen just once. This specimen consisted of CD4+ T cells sorted from blood, obtained around week 53, from a patient treated with tofacitinib. Receptors originate from a human donor with alopecia areata. CDR3s include the opening cysteine and the closing phenylalanine or tryptophan. The order of the fields is clone size, J gene, V gene, D gene, CDR3 DNA, CDR3 protein. D genes are given only for firm matches. Clone size is not always given. Where it is, it says once, few, many or a class for expanded clones.

>few|TRBJ1-4|TRBV12-5|.
TGTGCTAGTGGTCAATCCGTGGCCAAACTGTTTTTT
CASGQSVAKLFF
>.|TRBJ2-7|TRBV27|.
TGTGCCAGCTCCAAGGCGGGGCTACCCTACGAGCAGTACTTC
CASSKAGLPYEQYF
>.|TRBJ2-3|TRBV29-1|TRBD1
TGCAGCCAACGGGACAGAACAGATACGCAGTATTTT
CSQRDRTDTQYF
>.|TRBJ1-6|TRBV6-6|TRBD1
TGTGCCAGCAGTTACTCTGACAGGGGGCTGAATTCACCCCTCCACTTT
CASSYSDRGLNSPLHF
>few|TRBJ2-7|TRBV29-1|TRBD1
TGCAGCGTTGTGAGACAGGGAAGATCCGAGCAGTACTTC
CSVVRQGRSEQYF
>few|TRBJ2-1|TRBV7-2|.
TGTGCCAGCAGCCCGACTATAGGGCAAGCTGAGCAGTTCTTC
CASSPTIGQAEQFF
>.|TRBJ2-7|TRBV27|TRBD1
TGTGCCAGCAGTGAAAATAAAGGGACAGGCTATGATCCCTACGAGCAGTACTTC
CASSENKGTGYDPYEQYF
>.|TRBJ2-7|TRBV9|.
TGTGCCAGCAGCCTATACGAGCAGTACTTC
CASSLYEQYF
>.|TRBJ2-2|TRBV9|TRBD2
TGTGCCAGCAGCGTAGCTGTAGCGGGGGCCACCGGGGAGCTGTTTTTT
CASSVAVAGATGELFF
>.|TRBJ2-7|TRBV5-1|.
TGCGCCAGCAGATTCACGACTAGTTCCTACGAGCAGTACTTC
CASRFTTSSYEQYF
>.|TRBJ2-1|TRBV5-4|TRBD2
TGTGCCAGCAGCTTGGATGGCGGGGGGTTCCCCAATGAGCAGTTCTTC
CASSLDGGGFPNEQFF
>.|TRBJ2-6|TRBV7-6|.
TGTGCCAGCTCCTCTGGGGCCAACGTCCTGACTTTC
CASSSGANVLTF
>.|TRBJ1-1|TRBV2|.
TGTGCCAGCAGTATCCAACAGGGGAACACTGAAGCTTTCTTT
CASSIQQGNTEAFF
>.|TRBJ2-4|TRBV5-1|TRBD1
TGCGCCAGCAGCAGGAGGACAGGGTATTCTTCAAACATTCAGTACTTC
CASSRRTGYSSNIQYF
>many|TRBJ1-1|TRBV7-9|TRBD1
TGTGCCAGCAGCGATCCACAGGGGCTGGCGGGCACTGAAGCTTTCTTT
CASSDPQGLAGTEAFF
>.|TRBJ2-2|TRBV27|TRBD1
TGTGCCAGCAGTACACTGACAGGGGTTGGGACCGGGGAGCTGTTTTTT
CASSTLTGVGTGELFF
>.|TRBJ2-7|TRBV6-6|.
TGTGCCAGCACCGGGACCCCCTACGAGCAGTACTTC
CASTGTPYEQYF
>few|TRBJ1-5|TRBV28|.
TGTGCCAGCAGTTTCGGTCACCTTAGCAATCAGCCCCAGCATTTT
CASSFGHLSNQPQHF
>.|TRBJ1-4|TRBV30|.
TGTGCCTGGACCTCGGTCAAACACACCTCTAATGAAAAACTGTTTTTT
CAWTSVKHTSNEKLFF
>.|TRBJ2-1|TRBV4-3|.
TGCGCCAGCAGCCTAACCGTTGGGGGGAATAAATACAATGAGCAGTTCTTC
CASSLTVGGNKYNEQFF
>.|TRBJ2-7|TRBV4-2|.
TGTGCCAGCAGCCCCTTAATGGGGCCCTACGAGCAGTACTTC
CASSPLMGPYEQYF
>.|TRBJ1-5|TRBV11-2|TRBD1
TGTGCCAGCAGCTCGGACAGGGGGCTCAATCAGCCCCAGCATTTT
CASSSDRGLNQPQHF
>few|TRBJ2-3|TRBV20-1|.
TGCAGTGCTTCTAGGGCAGATACGCAGTATTTT
CSASRADTQYF
>.|TRBJ2-1|TRBV7-9|.
TGTGCCAGCAGCTTTGTGGCTAGCAAGTTCTTC
CASSFVASKFF
>.|TRBJ2-7|TRBV30|TRBD1
TGTGCCTGGAGTGTCTCTCTCCTCCGGGACAGGGCCAACGGGCAGTACTTC
CAWSVSLLRDRANGQYF
>.|TRBJ2-7|TRBV30|.
TGTGCCTGGAGTGTTGGACCCCCCTACGAGCAGTACTTC
CAWSVGPPYEQYF
>.|TRBJ2-5|TRBV12-5|TRBD2
TGTGCTAGTGGTTTGGGACTAGCCGGACGGGAGACCCAGTACTTC
CASGLGLAGRETQYF
>.|TRBJ1-2|TRBV6-5|.
TGTGCCAGCAGTCCCCAGGGATCTAACTATGGCTACACCTTC
CASSPQGSNYGYTF
>.|TRBJ2-1|TRBV6-5|.
TGTGCCAGCAGGGCCACGGGGGGCGCCGGGAATGAGCAGTTCTTC
CASRATGGAGNEQFF
>.|TRBJ1-1|TRBV2|TRBD1
TGTGCCAGCAGTAGGGACAGTTTGAGTTTCTTT
CASSRDSLSFF